The text below deals with one T cell receptor beta chain. Its antigen is undetermined. The method was immunoSEQ multiplex PCR; TCRdb's version includes in-frame clones alone and lacks a portion of them. The data hold around 76,000 clones, with 85% to 90% observed a single time. This sample is drawn from a study of OX40 agonist ivuxolimab in advanced cancers. Study background: At about 81% male, the cohort had a mean age of approximately 60 years, ranging from roughly 20 to 85. Study-wide points: At 0.1 to 3.0 mg/kg, CD4+ and CD8+ blood T cells expanded clonally by week 6.

J was trimmed by 1 base and V by 5 bases; bases with no gene match: 6. The CDR3 extends over 17 amino acids. Germline CDR1 is SGHRS and CDR2 is YFSETQ. The clonotype comes from an adult with an advanced solid tumor such as melanoma, head and neck, liver or kidney cancer. The sample in question was CD4+ or CD8+ T cells sorted from blood, obtained in a trial of the OX40 agonist ivuxolimab. The chain carries TRBV5-1 and TRBJ2-3; TRBD2 matches 14 bases. Written as DNA, the CDR3 is TGCGCCAGCAGACCTCCGGGACTAGCGGGAGGCACAGATACGCAGTATTTT. This translates into CASRPPGLAGGTDTQYF.